This T cell receptor beta chain was sequenced during a study of blood T cells in healthy people across ages (dated by TCRdb to the mid-2010s). The study in broad terms: In model experiments, template switching captured roughly one uniquely barcoded TCR beta cDNA molecule for every two T cells. To avoid experimental bias, donors of different ages were spread randomly across the sequencing lanes. The donors were divided into four age groups: young (average roughly 17 years), middle-aged (about 39), aged (about 60) and long-lived (roughly 86). The study measured age-related changes in TCR beta repertoire diversity using deep sequencing normalized with unique cDNA molecular identifiers. Using the same blood draw, the study looked at two additional independent replicas of 1 million unique cDNA reads for two donors, one aged 18 to 30 and the other aged 80 or older. The paper's findings and limits, for the study overall: Observed TCR beta diversity per million T cells fell roughly linearly with age, and a significant reduction was already apparent by age roughly 40. Compared with the aged group, more naive CD4+ T cells, fewer expanded clones and increased TCR diversity were shown by the long-lived group, suggesting age selection. Estimates of total diversity from one million sequenced T cells were regarded as lower bounds and underestimates. There was a strong correlation between observed TCR beta diversity and the percentage of naive T cells measured by flow cytometry. Because the CMV infection status of the donors was unknown, age-related changes in expanded clonotypes may potentially have been confounded. Bulk unsorted PBMC profiling prevented conclusive comparison of naive and antigen-experienced compartments.

Preparation of the library involved 5' RACE. Sequenced using an Illumina HiSeq 2500. A second roughly 6 to 12 cycle PCR used a sample-barcoded 5' primer and a J-beta primer mix. A template-switch 5' adaptor carrying 12 random nucleotides introduced a unique molecular identifier onto each TCR beta cDNA molecule. Each sample yielded at least 2.5 million CDR3-containing paired-end reads. First-strand cDNA was synthesized from all RNA with the Mint cDNA synthesis kit, primed by a TRBC-specific oligonucleotide. All cDNA was treated with uracil-DNA glycosylase and then went through a first 18-cycle PCR with the universal primers M1SS and BC2_uni_R. In the source study's methods: For normalization, 1 million high-quality reads were randomly selected from each sample, with every read carrying a distinct molecular identifier. Reads with shared molecular identifiers were discarded instead of being binned into consensus sequences. CDR3 identification, clonotype clustering and error correction used MiTCR with a Q25 quality threshold and the strictest error-elimination algorithm. A nonparametric unseen species model with Euler transformation was used to estimate a lower bound on total TCR beta diversity. The public reads were reprocessed in TCRdb via fastp at Q25 and MiXCR, keeping in-frame beta chains. Identical CDR3 protein sequences are pooled into one entry, listed with their most common genes and DNA. TCRdb's processing, not the authors' own work, is the source of the V and J calls. The sample profile shows roughly 1.6 million distinct CDR3 sequences; about 35% of them were found once. Approximately 10% of the sample rests with the top ten.

The donors were around 39 Caucasian individuals from Russia, aged 6 to 90 years, who were systemically healthy. About 9.8 milliliters of peripheral blood were drawn from each donor into EDTA-treated Vacutainer tubes. Ficoll-Paque density-gradient centrifugation was used to isolate PBMCs, with at least 6.5 million obtained per sample. Total RNA, at least 5.5 micrograms per sample, was extracted from PBMCs with Trizol reagent. For every donor, flow cytometry on a PBMC aliquot measured the percentage of naive CD45RAhigh/CD27high T cells. This clonotype was seen more than once but under ten times. The antigen it recognizes is unknown. Base qualities are not at hand, and no much larger clone is one base apart. V lost 1 base and J lost 7 bases; the stretch between them is 12 bases long. CDR3 length: 13 amino acids, cysteine to phenylalanine. Only CDR3 DNA is held: 39 bases, read in frame from base 1. From the germline V gene, CDR1 is SGDLS and CDR2 is YYNGEE.

The V and J genes are TRBV9 and TRBJ2-7; no D gene is confidently identified. The sequencing sample was made of blood. The source is a woman aged 30 to 39 in good health. The CDR3 protein is CASSVTAVGEQYF. The nucleotide sequence reads as follows: TGTGCCAGCAGCGTAACGGCGGTGGGAGAGCAGTACTTC.